This T cell receptor (beta chain) is drawn from a study of early T cells in non-severe SARS-CoV-2 infection. Study-level background: The study sequenced bulk RNA from unsorted whole blood, with chains unpaired. Notes on the study in general: VDJdb matches were skewed toward anti-spike CD8 T cell responses.

The CDR3 has 14 residues. V shed 6 bases, J shed 7 bases, and the junction held 9 bases outside the gene matches. This clonotype was picked up a small number of times. Its antigen remains unidentified. Each CDR3 protein gets one entry after TCRdb re-called the 5' RACE reads with MiXCR. Here the sample spans tens of thousands of distinct CDR3 sequences, 12% being singletons. The clonotype comes from an adult who was a healthcare worker with PCR-confirmed SARS-CoV-2 infection or an uninfected control (not recorded which). This chain links TRBV12-3 or TRBV12-4 with TRBJ1-5, with 7 nucleotides matching TRBD1. The sequencing sample was made of whole blood. The CDR3 DNA is TGTGCCAGCAGCCCGCGGACAGGAAGGCAGCCCCAGCATTTT. Translation: CASSPRTGRQPQHF.